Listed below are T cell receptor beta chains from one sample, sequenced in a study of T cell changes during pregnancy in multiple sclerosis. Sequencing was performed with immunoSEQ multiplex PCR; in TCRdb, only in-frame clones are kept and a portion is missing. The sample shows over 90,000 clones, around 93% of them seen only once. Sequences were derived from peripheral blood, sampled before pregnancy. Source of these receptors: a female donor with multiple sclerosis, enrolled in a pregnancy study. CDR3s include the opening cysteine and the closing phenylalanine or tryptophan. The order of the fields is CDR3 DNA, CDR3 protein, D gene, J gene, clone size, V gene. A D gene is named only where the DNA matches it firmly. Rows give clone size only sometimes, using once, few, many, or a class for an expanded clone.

CDR3 DNA: TGCGCCAGCAGCGCCCCAAAACAGGGGTCGATGAACTATGGCTACACCTTC; CDR3 protein: CASSAPKQGSMNYGYTF; D gene: TRBD1; J gene: TRBJ1-2; clone size: few; V gene: TRBV5-1
CDR3 DNA: TGTGCCAGCAGCTCCCGTCAGGGGGTCGAGCAGTACTTC; CDR3 protein: CASSSRQGVEQYF; D gene: TRBD1; J gene: TRBJ2-7; clone size: NA; V gene: TRBV5-4
CDR3 DNA: TGTGCCAGCAGTTACGGCAAGCGGCCTGGGAGCGAGACCCAGTACTTC; CDR3 protein: CASSYGKRPGSETQYF; D gene: NA; J gene: TRBJ2-5; clone size: NA; V gene: TRBV6-6
CDR3 DNA: TGTGCCAGCAGCCAAGATAATTCCCTAGATTCGCGCTACGAGCAGTACTTC; CDR3 protein: CASSQDNSLDSRYEQYF; D gene: NA; J gene: TRBJ2-7; clone size: few; V gene: TRBV4-2
CDR3 DNA: TGTGCCAGCAGTCTCAGGGAGGGGAATGGCTACACCTTC; CDR3 protein: CASSLREGNGYTF; D gene: NA; J gene: TRBJ1-2; clone size: NA; V gene: TRBV2
CDR3 DNA: TGTGCCACCCTGGGGCTCAGGAACACCGGGGAGCTGTTTTTT; CDR3 protein: CATLGLRNTGELFF; D gene: NA; J gene: TRBJ2-2; clone size: NA; V gene: TRBV18
CDR3 DNA: TGTGCCAGCAGTGTCAGACAGGGGGCAACCTACGAGCAGTACTTC; CDR3 protein: CASSVRQGATYEQYF; D gene: TRBD1; J gene: TRBJ2-7; clone size: NA; V gene: TRBV9
CDR3 DNA: TGTGCCAGCAGCGTAGGAACAGATCCGGGACTAAAGGGCAATGAGCAGTTCTTC; CDR3 protein: CASSVGTDPGLKGNEQFF; D gene: TRBD2; J gene: TRBJ2-1; clone size: NA; V gene: TRBV9
CDR3 DNA: TGTGCCAGCAGCCAAGATTTTGGGAGCTCTGGAAACACCATATATTTT; CDR3 protein: CASSQDFGSSGNTIYF; D gene: NA; J gene: TRBJ1-3; clone size: NA; V gene: TRBV4-2
CDR3 DNA: TGCGCCAGCAGCAGCACAGGACGTATGTACGAGCAGTACTTC; CDR3 protein: CASSSTGRMYEQYF; D gene: NA; J gene: TRBJ2-7; clone size: NA; V gene: TRBV5-1
CDR3 DNA: TGTGCCAGCAGCTTAGAGGCAGGGAAAAATCAGCCCCAGCATTTT; CDR3 protein: CASSLEAGKNQPQHF; D gene: NA; J gene: TRBJ1-5; clone size: NA; V gene: TRBV7-2
CDR3 DNA: TGTGCCAGCCGCCCCAAAGGCGGGGGGCACAATGAGCAGTTCTTC; CDR3 protein: CASRPKGGGHNEQFF; D gene: TRBD2; J gene: TRBJ2-1; clone size: NA; V gene: TRBV28
CDR3 DNA: TGTGCCACCAGCAGAGATAGGACAGGGGGCAAATCCGGGGAGCTGTTTTTT; CDR3 protein: CATSRDRTGGKSGELFF; D gene: TRBD1; J gene: TRBJ2-2; clone size: NA; V gene: TRBV15
CDR3 DNA: TGTGCCAGCAGCTCGAGCGGGAGATCGACAGATACGCAGTATTTT; CDR3 protein: CASSSSGRSTDTQYF; D gene: TRBD2; J gene: TRBJ2-3; clone size: NA; V gene: TRBV11-2
CDR3 DNA: TGCAGTGCGGAAGAGGCAGATACGCAGTATTTT; CDR3 protein: CSAEEADTQYF; D gene: NA; J gene: TRBJ2-3; clone size: NA; V gene: TRBV20-1
CDR3 DNA: TGTGCCAGTAGCAGAGACAGGGGCCGGGAGACCCAGTACTTC; CDR3 protein: CASSRDRGRETQYF; D gene: TRBD1; J gene: TRBJ2-5; clone size: NA; V gene: TRBV19
CDR3 DNA: TGTGCCATCAGTGAGACCGGGACAGTAAGCTCCTACGAGCAGTACTTC; CDR3 protein: CAISETGTVSSYEQYF; D gene: TRBD1; J gene: TRBJ2-7; clone size: NA; V gene: TRBV10-3
CDR3 DNA: TGTGCCAGCAGCTCAGCCCCGAGGGTCTCCTATGGCTACACCTTC; CDR3 protein: CASSSAPRVSYGYTF; D gene: NA; J gene: TRBJ1-2; clone size: NA; V gene: TRBV9
CDR3 DNA: TGCGCCAGCAGCCCGCAGGGGAATTCGGACAATCAGCCCCAGCATTTT; CDR3 protein: CASSPQGNSDNQPQHF; D gene: NA; J gene: TRBJ1-5; clone size: NA; V gene: TRBV4-1
CDR3 DNA: TGTGCCAGCAGTTTTGTCCAGATATCCCGCGAGCAGTACTTC; CDR3 protein: CASSFVQISREQYF; D gene: NA; J gene: TRBJ2-7; clone size: NA; V gene: TRBV28
CDR3 DNA: TGTGCCAGCACCGAACAGGGGGCTGGGGCTGAAGCTTTCTTT; CDR3 protein: CASTEQGAGAEAFF; D gene: TRBD1; J gene: TRBJ1-1; clone size: NA; V gene: TRBV6-1
CDR3 DNA: TGTGCCAGCACCCGGGACAGGGGGTCTGGGGCCAACGTCCTGACTTTC; CDR3 protein: CASTRDRGSGANVLTF; D gene: TRBD1; J gene: TRBJ2-6; clone size: NA; V gene: TRBV7-8
CDR3 DNA: TGTGCCAGCAGCCTAATTACCACGGGTCGCGGGTTCGGAGGTGAGCAGTTCTTC; CDR3 protein: CASSLITTGRGFGGEQFF; D gene: NA; J gene: TRBJ2-1; clone size: once; V gene: TRBV13
CDR3 DNA: TGTGCCAGTAGTATGAGGCAGATCAATTCACCCCTCCACTTT; CDR3 protein: CASSMRQINSPLHF; D gene: NA; J gene: TRBJ1-6; clone size: NA; V gene: TRBV19
CDR3 DNA: TGTGCCAGCAGCCTGGCGGAAGAGACCCAGTACTTC; CDR3 protein: CASSLAEETQYF; D gene: NA; J gene: TRBJ2-5; clone size: NA; V gene: TRBV7-2
CDR3 DNA: TGTGCCAGCAGTTTTACGTCGGGGGTCCAAATCTATGGCTACACCTTC; CDR3 protein: CASSFTSGVQIYGYTF; D gene: NA; J gene: TRBJ1-2; clone size: NA; V gene: TRBV28
CDR3 DNA: TGTGCCATCAGTATGCTAGCGGGGGGCGGGGAGACCCAGTACTTC; CDR3 protein: CAISMLAGGGETQYF; D gene: TRBD2; J gene: TRBJ2-5; clone size: once; V gene: TRBV10-3
CDR3 DNA: TGCAGCGTTATGGACAGTTGGGACACTGAAGCTTTCTTT; CDR3 protein: CSVMDSWDTEAFF; D gene: NA; J gene: TRBJ1-1; clone size: few; V gene: TRBV29-1
CDR3 DNA: TGTGCTAGTGGTTTGGTAGCAGGGCAGGGGGCCTCTGGAAACACCATATATTTT; CDR3 protein: CASGLVAGQGASGNTIYF; D gene: TRBD1; J gene: TRBJ1-3; clone size: NA; V gene: TRBV12-5
CDR3 DNA: TGTGCCATCCCCCCGGCCAGCGCCGGGGTCGACGAGCAGTACTTC; CDR3 protein: CAIPPASAGVDEQYF; D gene: NA; J gene: TRBJ2-7; clone size: NA; V gene: TRBV10-3
CDR3 DNA: TGTGCCTGGGCTGAGGGGGAAACCTACGAGCAGTACTTC; CDR3 protein: CAWAEGETYEQYF; D gene: NA; J gene: TRBJ2-7; clone size: NA; V gene: TRBV30
CDR3 DNA: TGTGCCAGCAATCCGGGACAGCATCAAGAGACCCAGTACTTC; CDR3 protein: CASNPGQHQETQYF; D gene: TRBD1; J gene: TRBJ2-5; clone size: NA; V gene: TRBV2
CDR3 DNA: TGTGCCACCAGCAGAGCCGGACCCTCGGAGGGGACCCAGTACTTC; CDR3 protein: CATSRAGPSEGTQYF; D gene: NA; J gene: TRBJ2-5; clone size: NA; V gene: TRBV15
CDR3 DNA: TGTGCCAGCAGTTTATTAGAGGAGTTTTCCGGCTCCTACAATGAGCAGTTCTTC; CDR3 protein: CASSLLEEFSGSYNEQFF; D gene: NA; J gene: TRBJ2-1; clone size: NA; V gene: TRBV28
CDR3 DNA: TGTGCCAGCAGCCCTAACGGGATGGACTACTACGAGCAGTACTTC; CDR3 protein: CASSPNGMDYYEQYF; D gene: NA; J gene: TRBJ2-7; clone size: NA; V gene: TRBV7-9
CDR3 DNA: TGCGCCAGCAGCTTTCTGGGACAGGGACCATACGAGCAGTACTTC; CDR3 protein: CASSFLGQGPYEQYF; D gene: TRBD1; J gene: TRBJ2-7; clone size: NA; V gene: TRBV5-1
CDR3 DNA: TGTGCCAGCAGGGATTCCGGGACTGTATCCTACGAGCAGTACTTC; CDR3 protein: CASRDSGTVSYEQYF; D gene: NA; J gene: TRBJ2-7; clone size: few; V gene: TRBV6-5
CDR3 DNA: TGTGCCATCGGGACAGCTCTTAACTATGGCTACACCTTC; CDR3 protein: CAIGTALNYGYTF; D gene: TRBD1; J gene: TRBJ1-2; clone size: NA; V gene: TRBV10-3
CDR3 DNA: TGTGCCAGCTCACCAACACCTCCGGGACAGGGACTTCGGGGCTACACCTTC; CDR3 protein: CASSPTPPGQGLRGYTF; D gene: TRBD1; J gene: TRBJ1-2; clone size: NA; V gene: TRBV18
CDR3 DNA: TGTGCCAGCAGCGTAGGGACAGGGACCTACAATGAGCAGTTCTTC; CDR3 protein: CASSVGTGTYNEQFF; D gene: TRBD1; J gene: TRBJ2-1; clone size: NA; V gene: TRBV9
CDR3 DNA: TGCAGCGTTGGGGACAGGGGAGGGAGGGAGACCCAGTACTTC; CDR3 protein: CSVGDRGGRETQYF; D gene: TRBD1; J gene: TRBJ2-5; clone size: NA; V gene: TRBV29-1
CDR3 DNA: TGTGCCAGCAGCGTTGGGTCCGGACAGGCTGGAAACACCATATATTTT; CDR3 protein: CASSVGSGQAGNTIYF; D gene: TRBD1; J gene: TRBJ1-3; clone size: NA; V gene: TRBV9
CDR3 DNA: TGTGCCAGCAGTTTGGTCCCGGGACAGGGATTGCATGAAAAACTGTTTTTT; CDR3 protein: CASSLVPGQGLHEKLFF; D gene: TRBD1; J gene: TRBJ1-4; clone size: NA; V gene: TRBV11-3
CDR3 DNA: TGTGCCAGCAGCCCGGGACTAGCGACCGGTGAGCAGTTCTTC; CDR3 protein: CASSPGLATGEQFF; D gene: TRBD2; J gene: TRBJ2-1; clone size: NA; V gene: TRBV28
CDR3 DNA: TGTGCCAGCAGCAAGCCAGGACAGGGGAGAGATTCACCCCTCCACTTT; CDR3 protein: CASSKPGQGRDSPLHF; D gene: TRBD1; J gene: TRBJ1-6; clone size: NA; V gene: TRBV5-4
CDR3 DNA: TGTGCCATCAGTGAGTCGACAGGGAATCAAGAGACCCAGTACTTC; CDR3 protein: CAISESTGNQETQYF; D gene: TRBD1; J gene: TRBJ2-5; clone size: NA; V gene: TRBV10-3
CDR3 DNA: TGTGCCAGCAGTTTTGGACAGGGAACTGGAAACACCATATATTTT; CDR3 protein: CASSFGQGTGNTIYF; D gene: TRBD1; J gene: TRBJ1-3; clone size: NA; V gene: TRBV5-4
CDR3 DNA: TGTGCCAGCAGTTACTCCCTTAACAATGAGCAGTTCTTC; CDR3 protein: CASSYSLNNEQFF; D gene: NA; J gene: TRBJ2-1; clone size: NA; V gene: TRBV6-5
CDR3 DNA: TGTGCCAGCAGCCCTAGGACACTCGCCTCTGGAAACACCATATATTTT; CDR3 protein: CASSPRTLASGNTIYF; D gene: NA; J gene: TRBJ1-3; clone size: once; V gene: TRBV9
CDR3 DNA: TGTGCCAGCAGCCCTCAGACAGACCAAGAGACCCAGTACTTC; CDR3 protein: CASSPQTDQETQYF; D gene: NA; J gene: TRBJ2-5; clone size: NA; V gene: TRBV9
CDR3 DNA: TGTGCCAGCTCTTACAGGCTATCCTACGAGCAGTACTTC; CDR3 protein: CASSYRLSYEQYF; D gene: NA; J gene: TRBJ2-7; clone size: NA; V gene: TRBV6-1
CDR3 DNA: TGTGCCAGCAGCTTGCCGGGAGGGCCCGTCGAGCAGTACTTC; CDR3 protein: CASSLPGGPVEQYF; D gene: TRBD2; J gene: TRBJ2-7; clone size: NA; V gene: TRBV7-6
CDR3 DNA: TGTGCCAGCAGTCAGGGGAACAGCAATCAGCCCCAGCATTTT; CDR3 protein: CASSQGNSNQPQHF; D gene: NA; J gene: TRBJ1-5; clone size: NA; V gene: TRBV16
CDR3 DNA: TGTGCCAGCAGTAACTTACAGGGGCAGTTCTTC; CDR3 protein: CASSNLQGQFF; D gene: NA; J gene: TRBJ2-1; clone size: NA; V gene: TRBV28
CDR3 DNA: TGCGCCAGCAGCCGAGGAAGGGACACGGACAATCAGCCCCAGCATTTT; CDR3 protein: CASSRGRDTDNQPQHF; D gene: NA; J gene: TRBJ1-5; clone size: NA; V gene: TRBV4-1
CDR3 DNA: TGTGCCAGCAGTTCCCCAGGCTCCTACGAGCAGTACTTC; CDR3 protein: CASSSPGSYEQYF; D gene: NA; J gene: TRBJ2-7; clone size: NA; V gene: TRBV9
CDR3 DNA: TGTGCCATCAGTGACCCCGGGACAGTAAGCACTGAAGCTTTCTTT; CDR3 protein: CAISDPGTVSTEAFF; D gene: TRBD1; J gene: TRBJ1-1; clone size: few; V gene: TRBV10-3
CDR3 DNA: TGTGCCAGCAGCCCCGGTCCGGGGGACTCCTACGAGCAGTACTTC; CDR3 protein: CASSPGPGDSYEQYF; D gene: NA; J gene: TRBJ2-7; clone size: NA; V gene: TRBV5-4